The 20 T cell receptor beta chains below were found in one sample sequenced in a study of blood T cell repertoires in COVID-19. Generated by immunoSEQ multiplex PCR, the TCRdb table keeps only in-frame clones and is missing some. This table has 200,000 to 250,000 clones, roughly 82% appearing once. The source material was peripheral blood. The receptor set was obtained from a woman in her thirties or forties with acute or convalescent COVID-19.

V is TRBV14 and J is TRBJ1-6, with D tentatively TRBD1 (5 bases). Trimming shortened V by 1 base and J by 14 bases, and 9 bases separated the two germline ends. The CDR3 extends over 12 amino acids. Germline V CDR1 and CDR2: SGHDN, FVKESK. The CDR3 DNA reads TGTGCCAGCAGCCAAGGGGGCAGCACCCTCCACTTT. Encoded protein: CASSQGGSTLHF.

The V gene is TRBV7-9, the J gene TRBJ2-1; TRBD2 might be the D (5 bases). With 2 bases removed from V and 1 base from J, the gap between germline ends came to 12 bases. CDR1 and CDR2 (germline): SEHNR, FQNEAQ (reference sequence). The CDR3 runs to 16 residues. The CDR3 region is CASSLSSAESYNEQFF. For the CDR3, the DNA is TGTGCCAGCAGCTTAAGCTCAGCGGAATCCTACAATGAGCAGTTCTTC.

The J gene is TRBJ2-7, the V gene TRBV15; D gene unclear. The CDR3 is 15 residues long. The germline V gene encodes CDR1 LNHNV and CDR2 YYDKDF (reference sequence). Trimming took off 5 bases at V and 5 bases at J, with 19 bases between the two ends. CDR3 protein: CATSSLMSSLDEQYF. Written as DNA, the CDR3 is TGTGCCACCAGCTCCTTGATGAGTTCTCTCGACGAGCAGTACTTC.

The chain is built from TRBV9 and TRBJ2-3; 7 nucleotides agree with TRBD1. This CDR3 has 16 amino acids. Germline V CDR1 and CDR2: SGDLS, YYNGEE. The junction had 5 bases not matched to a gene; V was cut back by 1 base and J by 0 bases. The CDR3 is CASSVSPGGSTDTQYF. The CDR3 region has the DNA TGTGCCAGCAGCGTATCTCCAGGGGGTAGCACAGATACGCAGTATTTT.

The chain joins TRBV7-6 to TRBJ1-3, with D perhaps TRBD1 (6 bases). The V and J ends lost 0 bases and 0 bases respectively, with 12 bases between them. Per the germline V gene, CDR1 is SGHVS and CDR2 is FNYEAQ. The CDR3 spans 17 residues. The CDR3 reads CASSLALGQFSGNTIYF. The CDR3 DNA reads TGTGCCAGCAGCTTAGCGCTCGGACAGTTCTCTGGAAACACCATATATTTT.

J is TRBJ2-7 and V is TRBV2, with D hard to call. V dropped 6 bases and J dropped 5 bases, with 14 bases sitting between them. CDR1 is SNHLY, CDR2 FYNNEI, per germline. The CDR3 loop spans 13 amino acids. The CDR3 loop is CASSPAWVHEQYF. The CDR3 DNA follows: TGTGCCAGCAGCCCAGCGTGGGTCCACGAGCAGTACTTC. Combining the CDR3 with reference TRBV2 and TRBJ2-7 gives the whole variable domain EPEVTQTPSHQVTQMGQEVILRCVPISNHLYFYWYRQILGQKVEFLVSFYNNEISEKSEIFDDQFSVERPDGSNFTLKIRSTKLEDSAMYFCASSPAWVHEQYFGPGTRLTVT.

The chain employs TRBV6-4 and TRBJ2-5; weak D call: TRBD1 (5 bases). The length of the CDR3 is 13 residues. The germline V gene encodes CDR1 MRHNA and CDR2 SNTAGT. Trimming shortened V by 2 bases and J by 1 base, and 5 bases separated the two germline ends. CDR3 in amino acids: CASSDGAQETQYF. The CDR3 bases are TGTGCCAGCAGTGACGGGGCCCAAGAGACCCAGTACTTC.

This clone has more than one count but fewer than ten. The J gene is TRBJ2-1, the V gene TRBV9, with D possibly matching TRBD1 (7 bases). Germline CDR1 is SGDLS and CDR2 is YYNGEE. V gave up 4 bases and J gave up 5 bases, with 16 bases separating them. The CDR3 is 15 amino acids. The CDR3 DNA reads TGTGCCAGCAGCACTGGGGGGACAGTAAACAATGAGCAGTTCTTC. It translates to CASSTGGTVNNEQFF.

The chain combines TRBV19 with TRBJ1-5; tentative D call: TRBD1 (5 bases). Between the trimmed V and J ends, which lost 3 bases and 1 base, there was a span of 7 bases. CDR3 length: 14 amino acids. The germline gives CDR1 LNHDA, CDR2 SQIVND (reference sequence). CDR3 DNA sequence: TGTGCCAGTAGTATTCGGGGGAGCAATCAGCCCCAGCATTTT. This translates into CASSIRGSNQPQHF.

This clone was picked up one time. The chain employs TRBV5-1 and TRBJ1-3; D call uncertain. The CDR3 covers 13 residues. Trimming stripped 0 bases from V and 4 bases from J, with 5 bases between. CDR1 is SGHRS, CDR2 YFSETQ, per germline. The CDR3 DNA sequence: TGCGCCAGCAGCTTGGGAGCGGGAAACACCATATATTTT. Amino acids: CASSLGAGNTIYF.

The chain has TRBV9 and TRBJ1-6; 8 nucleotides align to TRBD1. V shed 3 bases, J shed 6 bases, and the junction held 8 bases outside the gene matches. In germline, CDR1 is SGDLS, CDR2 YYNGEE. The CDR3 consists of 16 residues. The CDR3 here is CASSGQGQGINSPLHF. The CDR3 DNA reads TGTGCCAGCAGCGGCCAAGGACAGGGAATTAATTCACCCCTCCACTTT.

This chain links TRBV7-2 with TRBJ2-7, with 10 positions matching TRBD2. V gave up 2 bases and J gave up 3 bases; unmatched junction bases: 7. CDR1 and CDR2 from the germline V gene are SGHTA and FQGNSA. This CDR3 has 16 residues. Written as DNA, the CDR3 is TGTGCCAGCAGCTTAAGGGTAGCGGGGGGTCACTACGAGCAGTACTTC. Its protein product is CASSLRVAGGHYEQYF.

The CDR3: CASSQDPSGTSNEQFF. CDR3 sequence (DNA): TGCGCCAGCAGCCAAGACCCGAGCGGGACAAGCAATGAGCAGTTCTTC. This chain connects TRBV4-3 to TRBJ2-1, with D perhaps TRBD2 (7 bases). This CDR3 has 16 amino acids. The V and J ends lost 0 bases and 6 bases respectively, with 15 bases between them. Germline V gene data show CDR1 as LGHNA and CDR2 as YSLEER.

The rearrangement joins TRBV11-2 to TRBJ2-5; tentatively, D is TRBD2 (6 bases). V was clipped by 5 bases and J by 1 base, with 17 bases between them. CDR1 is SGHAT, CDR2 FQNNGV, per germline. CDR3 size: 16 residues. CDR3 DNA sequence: TGTGCCAGCAGCCCCCTCCGGGGGTTAAGCCAAGAGACCCAGTACTTC. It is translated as CASSPLRGLSQETQYF.

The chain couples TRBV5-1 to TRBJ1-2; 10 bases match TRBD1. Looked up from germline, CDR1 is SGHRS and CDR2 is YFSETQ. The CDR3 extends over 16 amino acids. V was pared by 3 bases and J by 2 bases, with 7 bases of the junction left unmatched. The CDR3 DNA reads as TGCGCCAGCAGCTGGGAGACAGGGGGCGGGAACTATGGCTACACCTTC. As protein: CASSWETGGGNYGYTF.

The CDR3 protein is CASSRGGSTLHF. In DNA form, the CDR3 reads TGTGCCAGTTCGCGGGGGGGGTCGACCCTCCACTTT. The gene calls are TRBV12-3 or TRBV12-4 and TRBJ1-6; TRBD1 might be the D (5 bases). V was cut by 9 bases and J by 14 bases, with 17 bases left in between. The CDR3 spans 12 residues.

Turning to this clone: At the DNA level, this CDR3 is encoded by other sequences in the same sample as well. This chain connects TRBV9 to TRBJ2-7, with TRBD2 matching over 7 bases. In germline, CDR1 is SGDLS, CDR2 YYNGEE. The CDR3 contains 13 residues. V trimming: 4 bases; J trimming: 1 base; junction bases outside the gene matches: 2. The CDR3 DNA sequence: TGTGCCAGCAGCCCGGGAGGTTCCTACGAGCAGTACTTC. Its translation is CASSPGGSYEQYF.

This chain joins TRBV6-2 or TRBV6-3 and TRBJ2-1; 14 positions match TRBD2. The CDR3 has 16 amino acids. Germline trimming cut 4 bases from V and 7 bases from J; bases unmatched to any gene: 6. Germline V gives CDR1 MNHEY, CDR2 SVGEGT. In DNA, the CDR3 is TGTGCCAGCAGTTCAGGGACTAGCGGGAGCGGGAATGAGCAGTTCTTC. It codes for CASSSGTSGSGNEQFF.

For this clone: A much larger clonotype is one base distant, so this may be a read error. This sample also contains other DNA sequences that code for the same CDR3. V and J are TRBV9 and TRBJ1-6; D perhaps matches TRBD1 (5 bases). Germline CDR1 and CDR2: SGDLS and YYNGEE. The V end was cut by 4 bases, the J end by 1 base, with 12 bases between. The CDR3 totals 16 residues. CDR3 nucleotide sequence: TGTGCCAGCAGCAGATGGGGGGAGTCCTATAATTCACCCCTCCACTTT. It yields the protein CASSRWGESYNSPLHF.

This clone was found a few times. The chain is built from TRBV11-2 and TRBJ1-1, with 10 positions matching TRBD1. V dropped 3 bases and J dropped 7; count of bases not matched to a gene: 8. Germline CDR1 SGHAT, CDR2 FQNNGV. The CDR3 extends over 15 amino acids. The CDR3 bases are TGTGCCAGCAGCTTGACAGACAGGGGGCTTGTTGAAGCTTTCTTT. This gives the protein CASSLTDRGLVEAFF.